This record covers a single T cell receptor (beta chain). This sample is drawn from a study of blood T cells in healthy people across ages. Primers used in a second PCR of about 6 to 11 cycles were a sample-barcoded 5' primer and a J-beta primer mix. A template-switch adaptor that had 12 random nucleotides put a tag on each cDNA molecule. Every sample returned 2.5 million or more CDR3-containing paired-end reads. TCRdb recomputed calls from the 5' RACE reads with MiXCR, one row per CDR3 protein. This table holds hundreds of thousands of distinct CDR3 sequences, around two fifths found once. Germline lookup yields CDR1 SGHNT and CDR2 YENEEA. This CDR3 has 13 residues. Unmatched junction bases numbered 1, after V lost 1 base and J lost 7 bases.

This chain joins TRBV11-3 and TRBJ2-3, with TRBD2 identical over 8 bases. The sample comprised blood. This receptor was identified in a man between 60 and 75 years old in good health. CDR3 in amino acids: CASSLAGGNTQYF. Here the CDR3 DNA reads TGTGCCAGCAGCTTAGCGGGGGGGAATACGCAGTATTTT.